This TCR beta chain was sequenced in a study of T cells in narcolepsy. In the study overall: Healthy controls were enrolled alongside patients with narcolepsy type 1 or type 2.

Libraries were prepared by immunoSEQ multiplex PCR; TCRdb keeps only in-frame clonotypes and omits some of them. The sample lists tens of thousands of clones, roughly nine tenths seen once, with over 0.65% in the top ten. Overall study results and limits: Comparing one patient's CSF and blood CD4+ clonotypes highlighted HCRT- and TRIB2-specific autoreactive clonotypes. Blood of same and different patients, but not healthy controls, reportedly held recurring autoreactive clonotypes. Some memory CD4+ repertoires had no autoreactive clone sequences.

This CDR3 is built from 12 residues. The V gene end was trimmed by 3 bases and the J gene end by 6 bases; junction bases not matched to a gene: 2. CDR1 is SGHDT and CDR2 is YYEEEE in the germline V gene. As to this clone: Its antigen is still unknown.

The sequence derives from a human donor with narcolepsy. Specimen: CD45RA- memory CD4+ T cells from PBMCs. This chain joins TRBV5-6 and TRBJ2-5; 7 bases are a match to TRBD1. The CDR3 bases are TGTGCCAGCAGCTCGGACAGGCAGACCCAGTACTTC. It codes for CASSSDRQTQYF.